This paragraph covers one T cell receptor beta chain sequence. The CDR3 extends over 15 amino acids. V lost 4 bases to trimming and J lost 11 bases; unmatched junction nucleotides: 13. Germline lookup yields CDR1 KGHDR and CDR2 SFDVKD. In the original workflow: Estimates of nucleated cell counts were drawn from the amplification of reference gene primers. Repertoires were generated with immunoSEQ multiplex PCR, while TCRdb's copy carries only in-frame clones and drops some. Clone size and V and J calls were adopted from that table, with D and trimming inferred from the DNA. In the table there are around 200,000 clones, 70% to 90% of which are singletons. This entry belongs to a study of blood T cell repertoires in COVID-19. Turning to the study itself: The United States, Italy and Spain provided the acute and convalescent COVID-19 samples. T cells, B-cell-depleted T cells, or PBMCs supplied cDNA or gDNA.

Material: peripheral blood. J is TRBJ2-3 and V is TRBV24-1; TRBD1 aligns across 8 bases. The TCR sequence derives from a man aged 65 to 79 with active or convalescent COVID-19. In DNA, the CDR3 is TGTGCCACCAGTGAACCCTCCGCCGACGGACAGGGGCAGTATTTT. Its protein product is CATSEPSADGQGQYF.